This T cell receptor (beta chain) stems from a study of OX40 agonist ivuxolimab in advanced cancers. TCRdb keeps only in-frame clones here, not all; method: immunoSEQ multiplex PCR. Counted here are 95,000 to 150,000 clones, 93% occurring once; the ten biggest clones make up more than 0.15%. The CDR3 contains 13 residues. Germline V gene lookup returns CDR1 SGHNT and CDR2 YYREEE (reference sequence). The V end lost 1 base, the J end lost 0 bases, and 3 bases lay between the germline ends. The receptor was derived from an adult with an advanced solid tumor such as melanoma, head and neck, liver or kidney cancer. The chain uses TRBV5-4 and TRBJ2-3; D is unclear. Here the sequenced sample was CD4+ or CD8+ T cells sorted from blood, taken in a trial of the OX40 agonist ivuxolimab. For the CDR3, the DNA is TGTGCCAGCAGCTTGACTAGCACAGATACGCAGTATTTT. It encodes CASSLTSTDTQYF. Combining the CDR3 with reference TRBV5-4 and TRBJ2-3 gives the whole variable domain ETGVTQSPTHLIKTRGQQVTLRCSSQSGHNTVSWYQQALGQGPQFIFQYYREEENGRGNFPPRFSGLQFPNYSSELNVNALELDDSALYLCASSLTSTDTQYFGPGTRLTVL.